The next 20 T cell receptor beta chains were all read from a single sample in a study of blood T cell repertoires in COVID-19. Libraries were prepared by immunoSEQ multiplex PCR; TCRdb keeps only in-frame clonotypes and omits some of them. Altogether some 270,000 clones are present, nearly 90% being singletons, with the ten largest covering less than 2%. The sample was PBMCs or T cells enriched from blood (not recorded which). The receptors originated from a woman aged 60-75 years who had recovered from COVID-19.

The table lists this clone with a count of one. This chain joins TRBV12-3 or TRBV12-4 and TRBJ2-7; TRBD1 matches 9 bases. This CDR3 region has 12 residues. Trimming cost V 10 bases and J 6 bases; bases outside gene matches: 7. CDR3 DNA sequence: TGTGCCACCGGGACAGGGTACTCCGAGCAGTACTTC. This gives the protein CATGTGYSEQYF.

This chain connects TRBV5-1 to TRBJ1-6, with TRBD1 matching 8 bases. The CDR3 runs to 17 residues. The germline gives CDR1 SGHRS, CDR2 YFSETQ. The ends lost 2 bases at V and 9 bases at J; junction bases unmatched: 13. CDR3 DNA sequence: TGCGCCAGCAGCTTTCAAATCAGGGGGCTGGATCGTTCACCCCTCCACTTT. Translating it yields CASSFQIRGLDRSPLHF.

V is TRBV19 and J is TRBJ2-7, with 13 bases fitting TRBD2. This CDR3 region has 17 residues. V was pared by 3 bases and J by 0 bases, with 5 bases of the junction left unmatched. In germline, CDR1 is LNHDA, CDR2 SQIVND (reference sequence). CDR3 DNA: TGTGCCAGTAGTATGACTAGCGGGGGGCCGGACTCCTACGAGCAGTACTTC. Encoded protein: CASSMTSGGPDSYEQYF.

CDR3: CASREDVQETQYF. Written as DNA, the CDR3 is TGTGCCTCCCGGGAGGACGTCCAAGAGACCCAGTACTTC. The genes are TRBV27 and TRBJ2-5, with 7 bases fitting TRBD2. V lost 11 bases and J lost 1; bases outside the gene matches: 7. Germline V gives CDR1 MNHEY, CDR2 SMNVEV (reference sequence). CDR3 length equals 13 residues.

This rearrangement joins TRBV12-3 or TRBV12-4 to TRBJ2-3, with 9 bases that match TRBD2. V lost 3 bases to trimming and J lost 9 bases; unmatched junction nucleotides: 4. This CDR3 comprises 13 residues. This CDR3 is CASSFPGTSTQYF. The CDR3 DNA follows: TGTGCCAGCAGTTTCCCCGGGACTAGCACGCAGTATTTT.

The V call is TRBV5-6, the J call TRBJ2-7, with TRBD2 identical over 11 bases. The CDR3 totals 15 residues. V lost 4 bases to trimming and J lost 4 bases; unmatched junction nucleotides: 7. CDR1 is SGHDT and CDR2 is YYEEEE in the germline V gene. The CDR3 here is CASSPVAGGRYEQYF. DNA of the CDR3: TGTGCCAGCAGCCCCGTAGCGGGAGGGCGGTACGAGCAGTACTTC.

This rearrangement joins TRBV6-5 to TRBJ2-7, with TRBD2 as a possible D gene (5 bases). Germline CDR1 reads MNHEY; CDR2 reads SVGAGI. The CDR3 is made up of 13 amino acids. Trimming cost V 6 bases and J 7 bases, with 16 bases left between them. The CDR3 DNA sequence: TGTGCCAGCAGGTTCGGCGGGCCTCAAGAGCAGTACTTC. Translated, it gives CASRFGGPQEQYF.

CDR3 in amino acids: CSVTAFRTGDYGYTF. CDR3 DNA: TGCAGCGTCACGGCGTTTAGGACAGGGGACTATGGCTACACCTTC. This chain joins TRBV29-1 and TRBJ1-2; 9 positions agree with TRBD1. Germline CDR1 reads SQVTM; CDR2 reads ANQGSEA. V dropped 6 bases and J dropped 3; count of bases not matched to a gene: 11. This CDR3 is built from 15 residues.

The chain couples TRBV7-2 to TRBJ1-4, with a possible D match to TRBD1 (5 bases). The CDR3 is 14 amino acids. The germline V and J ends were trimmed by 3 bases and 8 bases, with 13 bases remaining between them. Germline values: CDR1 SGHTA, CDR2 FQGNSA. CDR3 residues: CASSFQGGKEKLFF. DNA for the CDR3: TGTGCCAGCAGCTTCCAGGGCGGAAAGGAAAAACTGTTTTTT.

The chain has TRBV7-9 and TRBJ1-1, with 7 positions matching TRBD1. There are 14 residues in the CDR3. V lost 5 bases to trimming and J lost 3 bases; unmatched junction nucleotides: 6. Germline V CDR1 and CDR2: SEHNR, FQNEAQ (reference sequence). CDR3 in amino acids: CASSPQGGDTEAFF. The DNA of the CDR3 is TGTGCCAGCAGCCCCCAGGGGGGAGACACTGAAGCTTTCTTT. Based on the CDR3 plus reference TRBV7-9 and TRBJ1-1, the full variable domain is DTGVSQNPRHKITKRGQNVTFRCDPISEHNRLYWYRQTLGQGPEFLTYFQNEAQLEKSRLLSDRFSAERPKGSFSTLEIQRTEQGDSAMYLCASSPQGGDTEAFFGQGTRLTVV.

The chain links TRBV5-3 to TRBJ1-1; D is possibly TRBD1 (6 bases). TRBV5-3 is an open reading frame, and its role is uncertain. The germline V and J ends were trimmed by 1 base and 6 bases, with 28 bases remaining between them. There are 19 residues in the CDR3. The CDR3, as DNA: TGTGCCAGAAGCTTGTCAATCGAGAAGGGGGAAGAATTTAAACCTGAAGCTTTCTTT. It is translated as CARSLSIEKGEEFKPEAFF.

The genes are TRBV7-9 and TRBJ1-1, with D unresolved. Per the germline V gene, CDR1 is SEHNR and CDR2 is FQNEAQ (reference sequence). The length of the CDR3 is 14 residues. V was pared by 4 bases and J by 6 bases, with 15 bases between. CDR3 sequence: CASSSLETDAEAFF. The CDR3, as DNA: TGTGCCAGCAGCTCTCTAGAGACCGACGCTGAAGCTTTCTTT.

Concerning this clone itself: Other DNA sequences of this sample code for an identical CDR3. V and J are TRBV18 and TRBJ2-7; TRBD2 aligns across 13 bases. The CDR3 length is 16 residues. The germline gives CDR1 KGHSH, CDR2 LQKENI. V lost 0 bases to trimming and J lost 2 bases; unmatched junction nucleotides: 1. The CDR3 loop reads CASSPPGLAGTYEQYF. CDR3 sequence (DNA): TGTGCCAGCTCACCACCGGGACTAGCGGGAACCTACGAGCAGTACTTC. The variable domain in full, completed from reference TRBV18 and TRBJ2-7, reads NAGVMQNPRHLVRRRGQEARLRCSPMKGHSHVYWYRQLPEEGLKFMVYLQKENIIDESGMPKERFSAEFPKEGPSILRIQQVVRGDSAAYFCASSPPGLAGTYEQYFGPGTRLTVT.

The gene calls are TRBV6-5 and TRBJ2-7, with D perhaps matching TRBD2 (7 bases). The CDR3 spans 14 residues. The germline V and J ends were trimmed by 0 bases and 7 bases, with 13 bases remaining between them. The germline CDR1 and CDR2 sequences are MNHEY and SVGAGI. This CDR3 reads CASSYSSAGAEQYF. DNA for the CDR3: TGTGCCAGCAGTTACTCGAGTGCGGGGGCTGAGCAGTACTTC.

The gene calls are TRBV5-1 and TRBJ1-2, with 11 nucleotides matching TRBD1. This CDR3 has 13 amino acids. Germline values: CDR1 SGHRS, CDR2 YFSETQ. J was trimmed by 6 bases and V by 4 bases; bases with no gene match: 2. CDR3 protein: CASSGGQGDGYTF. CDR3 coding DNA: TGCGCCAGCAGCGGGGGACAGGGGGATGGCTACACCTTC. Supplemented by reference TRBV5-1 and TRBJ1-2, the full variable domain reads KAGVTQTPRYLIKTRGQQVTLSCSPISGHRSVSWYQQTPGQGLQFLFEYFSETQRNKGNFPGRFSGRQFSNSRSEMNVSTLELGDSALYLCASSGGQGDGYTFGSGTRLTVV.

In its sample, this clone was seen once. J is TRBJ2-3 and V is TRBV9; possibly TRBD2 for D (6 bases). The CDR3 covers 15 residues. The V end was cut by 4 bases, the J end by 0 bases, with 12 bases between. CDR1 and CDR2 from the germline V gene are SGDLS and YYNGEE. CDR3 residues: CASSMAGTSTDTQYF. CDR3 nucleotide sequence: TGTGCCAGCAGCATGGCGGGAACTAGCACAGATACGCAGTATTTT.

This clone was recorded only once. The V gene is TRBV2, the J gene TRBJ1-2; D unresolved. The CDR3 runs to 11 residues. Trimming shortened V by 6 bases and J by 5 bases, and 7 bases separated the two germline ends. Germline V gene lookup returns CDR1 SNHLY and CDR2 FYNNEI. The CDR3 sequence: CASSYSYGYTF. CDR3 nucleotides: TGTGCCAGCAGCTACAGTTATGGCTACACCTTC.

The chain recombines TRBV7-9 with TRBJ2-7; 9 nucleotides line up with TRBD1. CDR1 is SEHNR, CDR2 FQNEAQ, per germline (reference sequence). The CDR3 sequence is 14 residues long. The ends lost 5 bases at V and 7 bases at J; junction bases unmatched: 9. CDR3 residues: CASSPGTGTEEQYF. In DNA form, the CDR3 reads TGTGCCAGCAGCCCCGGGACAGGGACAGAAGAGCAGTACTTC.

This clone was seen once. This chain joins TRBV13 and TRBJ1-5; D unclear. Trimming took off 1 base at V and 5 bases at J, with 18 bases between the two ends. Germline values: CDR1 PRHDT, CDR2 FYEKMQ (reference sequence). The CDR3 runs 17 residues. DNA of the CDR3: TGTGCCAGCAGCTTAGTCTACAGAGTTGCGATTGATCAGCCCCAGCATTTT. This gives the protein CASSLVYRVAIDQPQHF. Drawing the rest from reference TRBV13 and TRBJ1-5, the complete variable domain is AAGVIQSPRHLIKEKRETATLKCYPIPRHDTVYWYQQGPGQDPQFLISFYEKMQSDKGSIPDRFSAQQFSDYHSELNMSSLELGDSALYFCASSLVYRVAIDQPQHFGDGTRLSIL.

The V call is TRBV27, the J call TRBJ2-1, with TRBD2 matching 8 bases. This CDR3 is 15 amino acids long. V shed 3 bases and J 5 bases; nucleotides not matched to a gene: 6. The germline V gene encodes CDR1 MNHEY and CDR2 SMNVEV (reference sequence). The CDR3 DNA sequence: TGTGCCAGCAGTTTCTTCGGGACTAGGGACAATGAGCAGTTCTTC. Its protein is CASSFFGTRDNEQFF.